The present T cell receptor (beta chain) was sequenced within a study of blood T cell repertoires in COVID-19. Profiled with immunoSEQ multiplex PCR; TCRdb holds only in-frame clones, not every one. The sample has roughly 440,000 clones, approximately 88% seen once. Looked up from germline, CDR1 is MNHEY and CDR2 is SVGAGI. This CDR3 comprises 15 residues. J gave up 4 bases and V 9 bases, and 10 bases lay outside the gene matches. Seattle-derived patients entered the study during active infection and were followed longitudinally. The sequence came from a woman in her forties or fifties with COVID-19, enrolled during active disease. Sequenced input: peripheral blood. The V and J genes are TRBV6-5 and TRBJ2-7; 12 bases match TRBD1. This chain's CDR3 is CASYTGTGGEYEQYF. In DNA, the CDR3 is TGTGCCAGTTATACCGGGACAGGGGGCGAATACGAGCAGTACTTC.